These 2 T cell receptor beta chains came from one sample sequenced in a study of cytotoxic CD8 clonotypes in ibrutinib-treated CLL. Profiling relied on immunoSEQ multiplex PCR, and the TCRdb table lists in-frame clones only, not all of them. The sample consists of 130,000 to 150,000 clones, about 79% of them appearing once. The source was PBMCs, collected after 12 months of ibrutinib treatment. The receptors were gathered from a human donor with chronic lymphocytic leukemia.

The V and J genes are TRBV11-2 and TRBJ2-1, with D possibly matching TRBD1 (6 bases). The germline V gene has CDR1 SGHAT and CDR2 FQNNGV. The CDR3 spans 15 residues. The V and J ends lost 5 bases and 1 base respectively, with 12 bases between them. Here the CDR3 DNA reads TGTGCCAGCAGCCAAACAGGGCTATCCTACAATGAGCAGTTCTTC. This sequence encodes CASSQTGLSYNEQFF. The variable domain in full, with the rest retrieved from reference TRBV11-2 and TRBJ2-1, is EAGVAQSPRYKIIEKRQSVAFWCNPISGHATLYWYQQILGQGPKLLIQFQNNGVVDDSQLPKDRFSAERLKGVDSTLKIQPAKLEDSAVYLCASSQTGLSYNEQFFGPGTRLTVL.

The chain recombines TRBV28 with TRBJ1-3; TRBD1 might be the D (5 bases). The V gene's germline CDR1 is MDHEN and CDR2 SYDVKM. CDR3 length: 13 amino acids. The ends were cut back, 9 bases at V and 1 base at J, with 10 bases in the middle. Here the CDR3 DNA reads TGTGCCAGTTCGGGGGGGTCTGGAAACACCATATATTTT. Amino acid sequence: CASSGGSGNTIYF.